The 20 T cell receptor beta chains listed next were all sequenced from one sample in a study of Ad26.COV2.S vaccination and SARS-CoV-2 variants. Treatment in this sample: some 20 received Ad26.COV2.S at low or high dose, single or two shots; 5 received placebo; per-sample allocation not given. The samples date from day 63 after the first vaccine or placebo injection. The assay was immunoSEQ multiplex PCR, and TCRdb's table has in-frame clones only and misses some. The repertoire includes around 320,000 clones, around 90% of them detected once, and around 3.6% sits in the top ten. The material was peripheral blood, obtained in a trial of Ad26.COV2.S vaccine versus placebo. All receptors derive from a person aged 18-65 years who received the Ad26.COV2.S COVID-19 vaccine or a placebo.

The chain uses TRBV4-1 and TRBJ1-1; D not certain. CDR3 length equals 12 residues. Deletions cut 1 base from V and 6 bases from J, with 6 bases between. CDR1 is MGHRA, CDR2 YSYEKL, per germline. This CDR3 is CASSQAASEAFF. CDR3 in DNA: TGCGCCAGCAGCCAAGCAGCGTCTGAAGCTTTCTTT.

This chain connects TRBV11-2 to TRBJ1-2; D perhaps matches TRBD1 (5 bases). This CDR3 has 14 residues. CDR1 is SGHAT, CDR2 FQNNGV, per germline. V was pared by 4 bases and J by 4 bases, with 13 bases between. Written as DNA, the CDR3 is TGTGCCAGCAGCTGGGCCCAGGGTGGCTATGGCTACACCTTC. Its translation is CASSWAQGGYGYTF.

The chain recombines TRBV27 with TRBJ1-3; a weak D match, TRBD1 (5 bases). Trimming stripped 4 bases from V and 3 bases from J, with 19 bases between. Per the germline V gene, CDR1 is MNHEY and CDR2 is SMNVEV (reference sequence). The CDR3 is made up of 17 amino acids. This chain's CDR3 is CASSSLPLGGVGNTIYF. In DNA, the CDR3 is TGTGCCAGCAGTTCCCTCCCCCTGGGAGGGGTTGGAAACACCATATATTTT.

J is TRBJ1-2 and V is TRBV19; D is unclear. Trimming cost V 3 bases and J 0 bases, with 8 bases left between them. The CDR3 is made up of 14 amino acids. The germline V gene has CDR1 LNHDA and CDR2 SQIVND (reference sequence). Written as DNA, the CDR3 is TGTGCCAGTAGTATCGGGCCAACTAACTATGGCTACACCTTC. Its translation is CASSIGPTNYGYTF. The variable domain in full, completed from reference TRBV19 and TRBJ1-2, reads DGGITQSPKYLFRKEGQNVTLSCEQNLNHDAMYWYRQDPGQGLRLIYYSQIVNDFQKGDIAEGYSVSREKKESFPLTVTSAQKNPTAFYLCASSIGPTNYGYTFGSGTRLTVV.

V usage is TRBV19 and J usage is TRBJ2-2, with D possibly TRBD2 on 6 matching bases. Trimming cost V 4 bases and J 6 bases, with 9 bases left between them. Germline V CDR1 and CDR2: LNHDA, SQIVND (reference sequence). There are 13 residues in the CDR3. The CDR3 spells CASSTTGAGELFF. The CDR3, as DNA: TGTGCCAGTAGTACCACGGGGGCCGGGGAGCTGTTTTTT.

This chain uses TRBV29-1 with TRBJ2-7; 7 bases align to TRBD1. The CDR3 totals 12 residues. The germline V gene has CDR1 SQVTM and CDR2 ANQGSEA. V trimming: 7 bases; J trimming: 0 bases; junction bases outside the gene matches: 3. As DNA, the CDR3 is TGCAGCGCTAGGGACAGCTCCTACGAGCAGTACTTC. This encodes CSARDSSYEQYF.

This clone has at least ten counts. The chain joins TRBV4-2 to TRBJ2-7, with no clear D. Germline values: CDR1 LGHNA, CDR2 YNFKEQ. The V and J ends lost 0 bases and 3 bases respectively, with 9 bases between them. CDR3 length equals 14 residues. CDR3 nucleotide sequence: TGTGCCAGCAGCCAAGATGCACTCCTCTACGAGCAGTACTTC. The encoded protein is CASSQDALLYEQYF.

The chain has TRBV10-3 and TRBJ2-7; 9 bases line up with TRBD1. The junction had 3 bases not matched to a gene; V was cut back by 6 bases and J by 3 bases. CDR3 length: 13 residues. Germline-derived CDR1 and CDR2 are ENHRY and SYGVKD. CDR3 DNA sequence: TGTGCCATCAGGGCGGACAGGGGCTACGAGCAGTACTTC. This codes for CAIRADRGYEQYF.

V usage is TRBV7-9 and J usage is TRBJ1-2, with D unresolved. With 5 bases removed from V and 3 bases from J, the gap between germline ends came to 7 bases. This CDR3 contains 12 residues. Germline-derived CDR1 and CDR2 are SEHNR and FQNEAQ (reference sequence). The DNA of the CDR3 is TGTGCCAGCAGCCCCCTCGACTATGGCTACACCTTC. Its protein is CASSPLDYGYTF.

This sequence joins TRBV7-3 and TRBJ1-6; the D gene is possibly TRBD1 (6 bases). This CDR3 region has 15 residues. Germline V gene lookup returns CDR1 SGHTA and CDR2 FQGTGA. Deletions cut 0 bases from V and 10 bases from J, with 13 bases between. The CDR3 DNA reads as TGTGCCAGCAGCTTAACGGTGGGGGCTGGGTCACCCCTCCACTTT. Amino acids: CASSLTVGAGSPLHF. Full variable domain (missing parts from reference TRBV7-3 and TRBJ1-6): GAGVSQTPSNKVTEKGKYVELRCDPISGHTALYWYRQSLGQGPEFLIYFQGTGAADDSGLPNDRFFAVRPEGSVSTLKIQRTERGDSAVYLCASSLTVGAGSPLHFGNGTRLTVT.

This clone has more than one count but fewer than ten. The rearrangement uses TRBV25-1 and TRBJ2-2; TRBD1 is a possible D gene (6 bases). Germline V gene data show CDR1 as MGHDK and CDR2 as SYGVNS. The CDR3 length is 14 residues. Trimming stripped 4 bases from V and 6 bases from J, with 12 bases between. The CDR3 coding sequence is TGTGCCAGCAGTGTAGGACAGAGCCCCGGGGAGCTGTTTTTT. This gives the protein CASSVGQSPGELFF.

The chain carries TRBV4-1 and TRBJ1-1; D not certain. The germline V gene has CDR1 MGHRA and CDR2 YSYEKL. The CDR3 contains 13 residues. The V and J ends lost 1 base and 1 base respectively, with 4 bases between them. The CDR3 DNA sequence: TGCGCCAGCAGCCAAGGACCGAACACTGAAGCTTTCTTT. This encodes CASSQGPNTEAFF.

This clone came up a few times. The chain has TRBV9 and TRBJ1-3; 7 nucleotides agree with TRBD1. V gave up 3 bases and J gave up 0 bases; unmatched junction bases: 6. CDR3 length: 16 residues. Germline-derived CDR1 and CDR2 are SGDLS and YYNGEE. The CDR3: CASSATGVNSGNTIYF. The CDR3 DNA is TGTGCCAGCAGCGCCACAGGGGTAAACTCTGGAAACACCATATATTTT.

CDR3 in amino acids: CASRDRPNNEQFF. The CDR3 DNA reads TGTGCCAGCAGGGACAGGCCTAACAATGAGCAGTTCTTC. The chain uses TRBV12-3 or TRBV12-4 and TRBJ2-1; 7 bases agree with TRBD1. The V gene end was trimmed by 6 bases and the J gene end by 5 bases; junction bases not matched to a gene: 4. This CDR3 spans 13 amino acids.

This clone was seen once. This rearrangement joins TRBV7-3 to TRBJ2-1; the D gene could be TRBD1 or TRBD2 (5 bases each). Trimming shortened V by 0 bases and J by 3 bases, and 18 bases separated the two germline ends. Germline V CDR1 and CDR2: SGHTA, FQGTGA. This CDR3 comprises 18 residues. The CDR3 bases are TGTGCCAGCAGCTTAACCCCGACGAGGGGTTTTGGCTACAATGAGCAGTTCTTC. Its protein product is CASSLTPTRGFGYNEQFF. The full variable domain, completed using reference TRBV7-3 and TRBJ2-1, is GAGVSQTPSNKVTEKGKYVELRCDPISGHTALYWYRQSLGQGPEFLIYFQGTGAADDSGLPNDRFFAVRPEGSVSTLKIQRTERGDSAVYLCASSLTPTRGFGYNEQFFGPGTRLTVL.

The chain carries TRBV7-6 and TRBJ2-7; possibly TRBD1 or TRBD2 for D (7 bases each). Germline values: CDR1 SGHVS, CDR2 FNYEAQ. The V end lost 1 base, the J end lost 4 bases, and 17 bases lay between the germline ends. The CDR3 has 16 amino acids. CDR3 in DNA: TGTGCCAGCAGCTTAGAACCCCAGGGGGGGTCGTACGAGCAGTACTTC. As protein: CASSLEPQGGSYEQYF.

V gene TRBV14 combines with J gene TRBJ1-2; D is unresolved. V lost 4 bases, J lost 4 bases, and 13 bases lay in between. CDR3 length equals 14 residues. Germline CDR1 is SGHDN and CDR2 is FVKESK. The DNA for the CDR3 is TGTGCCAGCAGCCTCCACCCTGAATCCTATGGCTACACCTTC. Amino acid sequence: CASSLHPESYGYTF.

The chain is built from TRBV3-1 (or the pseudogene TRBV3-2) and TRBJ1-1; a weak D match, TRBD1 (6 bases). V dropped 0 bases and J dropped 11 bases, with 25 bases sitting between them. CDR3 length: 17 residues. CDR1 and CDR2 (germline): LGHDT, YNNKEL (reference sequence). This chain's CDR3 is CASSQELWLTGTKEAFF. CDR3 coding DNA: TGTGCCAGCAGCCAAGAATTATGGTTGACAGGCACTAAGGAGGCTTTCTTT.

The V call is TRBV20-1, the J call TRBJ2-3, with 12 bases aligning to TRBD2. The germline gives CDR1 DFQATT, CDR2 SNEGSKA (reference sequence). The junction had 12 bases not matched to a gene; V was cut back by 3 bases and J by 2 bases. This CDR3 comprises 18 residues. The CDR3 sequence: CSASPSGGAGVVTDTQYF. CDR3 DNA sequence: TGCAGTGCTAGTCCTAGCGGGGGGGCCGGGGTTGTCACAGATACGCAGTATTTT.

This clone was observed a single time. V and J are TRBV2 and TRBJ1-5, with D possibly matching TRBD1 (5 bases). The ends were cut back, 9 bases at V and 0 bases at J, with 9 bases in the middle. The CDR3 totals 13 residues. CDR1 SNHLY and CDR2 FYNNEI come from the germline V gene. The CDR3 DNA follows: TGTGCCAGTCAACAGGATAGCAATCAGCCCCAGCATTTT. Its protein product is CASQQDSNQPQHF.